The sequence of this T cell receptor beta chain was determined in a study of CD8+ T cells in alopecia areata. Extracted RNA was reverse transcribed, and the resulting cDNA served as sequencing template. The protocol was immunoSEQ multiplex PCR, while the TCRdb copy is restricted to in-frame clones and leaves out a portion. The sample carries some 210,000 clones, 57% recorded once. The CDR3 has 16 amino acids. V trimming: 3 bases; J trimming: 6 bases; junction bases outside the gene matches: 10. Germline V lookup: CDR1 SGHNT, CDR2 YYREEE (reference sequence). This TCR was sampled from a human donor with alopecia areata. The chain combines TRBV5-4 with TRBJ2-1; TRBD2 agrees at 9 bases. Source: CD4+ T cells sorted from blood, taken at week 0. DNA for the CDR3: TGTGCCAGCAGCTCGGCCGGGACTAGCTCCCGCAATGAGCAGTTCTTC. Translating gives CASSSAGTSSRNEQFF.